The rows below give T cell receptor beta chains drawn from one sample of a study of CD8 T cells in ankylosing spondylitis. MiXCR was run by TCRdb on the 5' RACE reads, yielding one entry per CDR3 protein. Of about 460,000 distinct CDR3 sequences listed, approximately 5.3% are singletons. The sequenced material came from blood, either unsorted or a sorted T cell fraction (not recorded which). Every receptor here comes from a male donor with ankylosing spondylitis. CDR3s include the opening cysteine and the closing phenylalanine or tryptophan. The D gene is left open where the match is weak. Clone size is given for some rows only: seen once, a few or many times, or a class if the clone is expanded.

v_call,j_call,clone_size,d_call,cdr3_nt,cdr3_aa
TRBV7-3,TRBJ2-5,many,NA,TGTGCCAGCAGCTCCGGGTCCGAAGAGACCCAGTACTTC,CASSSGSEETQYF
TRBV6-1,TRBJ1-5,few,NA,TGTGCCAGCGCCCGGGACACCCTCTCCCGAAGCGGTAATCAGCCCCAGCATTTT,CASARDTLSRSGNQPQHF
TRBV5-1,TRBJ2-7,many,TRBD1,TGCGCCAGCAGCTCGGGACAGACCCCCTACGAGCAGTACTTC,CASSSGQTPYEQYF
TRBV6-1,TRBJ1-1,many,NA,TGTGCCAGCCGGACGAGGGATTTTGCGGGCACTGAAGCTTTCTTT,CASRTRDFAGTEAFF
TRBV4-1,TRBJ2-5,many,NA,TGCGCCAGCAGCCACCGCACGTGGCCTAGATCTGAAGAGACCCAGTACTTC,CASSHRTWPRSEETQYF
TRBV7-9,TRBJ2-3,many,NA,TGTGCCAGCAGCTTAGCTCCGAGGGGCCCCAGCACAGATACGCAGTATTTT,CASSLAPRGPSTDTQYF
TRBV7-8,TRBJ2-1,many,NA,TGTGCCAGCAGCACATCCCGGGGGTGGGACAATGAGCAGTTCTTC,CASSTSRGWDNEQFF
TRBV3-1,TRBJ1-1,many,TRBD1,TGTGCCAGCAGCCCAGACATGGACAGGGGAGTCGAAGCTTTCTTT,CASSPDMDRGVEAFF
TRBV11-1,TRBJ2-7,few,NA,TGTGCCAGCAGCTTAGAGGCGGGCGAGACTTTGGGGGAGCAGTACTTC,CASSLEAGETLGEQYF
TRBV7-9,TRBJ2-5,NA,NA,TGTGCCAGCAGTACTCCGGGACAAGAGACCCAGTACTTC,CASSTPGQETQYF
TRBV20-1,TRBJ1-1,many,NA,TGCAGTGCTATACAGGTTGGAGCTTTCTTT,CSAIQVGAFF
TRBV7-2,TRBJ2-7,few,NA,TGTGCCAGCAGCTTTCCCGAACCATACGCCCTGGGGGAAGAGCAGTACTTC,CASSFPEPYALGEEQYF
TRBV5-1,TRBJ1-1,many,TRBD1,TGCGCCAGCAGCTCCCCGGCAGGGGGTTACCCCACTGAAGCTTTCTTT,CASSSPAGGYPTEAFF
TRBV14,TRBJ1-2,NA,NA,TGTGCCAGCAGCCAAGCCCCGGGGAACTATGGCTACACCTTC,CASSQAPGNYGYTF
TRBV20-1,TRBJ1-5,many,NA,TGCAGTGCTAGAGAGCCGAGGGGCAATCAGCCCCAGCATTTT,CSAREPRGNQPQHF
TRBV4-3,TRBJ2-1,many,TRBD1,TGCGCCAGCAGAGCCGGGACAGGGGATTCGGGCAATGAGCAGTTCTTC,CASRAGTGDSGNEQFF
TRBV7-2,TRBJ1-1,many,NA,TGTGCCAGCAGCCCCTCCGGATTTTACACTGAAGCTTTCTTT,CASSPSGFYTEAFF
TRBV4-3,TRBJ2-7,NA,NA,TGCGCCAGCAGCCAAGACTGGACCTCAATGACGGTTGGGCCACTTGACGAGCAGTACTTC,CASSQDWTSMTVGPLDEQYF
TRBV27,TRBJ1-2,few,NA,TGTGCCAGCAGTTTATCGTCCCGGCGGGGTCGCTACACCTTC,CASSLSSRRGRYTF
TRBV7-7,TRBJ2-5,many,TRBD2,TGTGCTAGCAGCCGAGGACTAGCGGAGACCCAGTACTTC,CASSRGLAETQYF
TRBV28,TRBJ2-7,NA,NA,TGTGCCAGCAGCCCGCTAGTGAATACCTACGAGCAGTACTTC,CASSPLVNTYEQYF
TRBV24-1,TRBJ2-1,many,TRBD2,TGTGCCACCAGTAGCATAGCGGGGCCCCTAAGCTCCTACAATGAGCAGTTCTTC,CATSSIAGPLSSYNEQFF